The rows below give T cell receptor beta chains drawn from one sample of a study of early T cells in non-severe SARS-CoV-2 infection. MiXCR, run by TCRdb on the 5' RACE reads, gives a single entry per CDR3 protein. Here the sample spans roughly 80,000 distinct CDR3 sequences, over 12% being singletons. The specimen was whole blood. Source of these receptors: an adult who was a healthcare worker with PCR-confirmed SARS-CoV-2 infection or an uninfected control (not recorded which). Each CDR3 is given without its conserved first and last residue.

V,CDR3
TRBV6-6,ASSGDSLNTEAF
TRBV11-2,ASSPGGTSQY
TRBV11-2,ASSFGGAHTDTQY
TRBV5-1,ASSLDLGTGNTIY
TRBV5-1,ASRARDGRAYGYT
TRBV19,ASKTGQGVYEQY
TRBV18,ASSPGGRAGETQY
TRBV29-1,SVSHGTLYYEQY
TRBV29-1,SVKAAYSSYNEQF
TRBV3-1,ASNLGQGSTEAF
TRBV27,ASSSRDSSYNEQF
TRBV2,ASRSGTGVETQY
TRBV27,ASSSRQGRALETQY
TRBV20-1,SARDSTGGEQPQH
TRBV28,ASSPQASGTYSYEQY
TRBV14,ASSPPTSLISTDTQY
TRBV9,ASSAGVGPYNEQF
TRBV5-1,ASSLGLAGETQY
TRBV21-1,ASSKQWQDSYNEQF
TRBV27,ASSATGTNEAF
TRBV7-9,ASSSENRPLH
TRBV12-3/TRBV12-4,ASSLGGKGVTDTQY
TRBV24-1,ATRPSELHGYT
TRBV5-5,ASRSGTGRIGNEQF
TRBV20-1,SARDHRVFYGYT
TRBV10-3,AISPDRGVYGYT
TRBV7-3,ASSLVGGGYNEQF
TRBV2,ASSEAGGYTEAF
TRBV2,ASPPSPGMNTEAF
TRBV11-3,ASSLLGTNTGELF
TRBV5-1,ASSLPPGGAFTTEAF
TRBV6-5,ASSYSRTQRDEQY
TRBV6-6,ASTPGGGGRNYGYT
TRBV27,ASSYGQGYEQF
TRBV28,ASKGNSYEQY
TRBV5-1,ASSLQGQGANEQY
TRBV10-3,AISVSNPTYEQY
TRBV28,ASSWAGASSDEQF
TRBV6-1,ASSEDPPPLAGEGADEQF
TRBV20-1,SARPASGANVLT
TRBV6-1,ASSEAPKGANYGYT
TRBV7-9,ASSLPAGGNADTQY
TRBV6-6,ASSSTRDKKAF
TRBV7-9,ASSPATGGQGSNEQF
TRBV5-1,ASKAGQYNEQF
TRBV5-1,ASSLGPFSDENTIY
TRBV10-2,ASSGTHRDGPGNTIY
TRBV29-1,SVEESRGETQY
TRBV10-3,AISALTSRNTGELF
TRBV29-1,SVARVQNGDYGYT
TRBV10-3,AIRGSGDAYNEQF
TRBV6-2/TRBV6-3,ASSIPPRGGWEGNQPQH
TRBV5-1,ASSWGLADSTEAF
TRBV27,ASKGGGDTGELF
TRBV7-9,ASSYHAGGEDQPQH
TRBV12-5,ASGLGTHVGSYEQY